These 22 T cell receptor beta chains originate from one sample sequenced in a study of identical twins. TCRdb recomputed calls from the 5' RACE reads with MiXCR, one row per CDR3 protein. The data contain hundreds of thousands of distinct CDR3 sequences, 9.5% of them singletons. These data also formed part of another study, on yellow fever vaccine responses in identical twins.

Sequenced: CD8+ T cells sorted from blood. Receptors originate from a young woman in good health.

This clonotype was seen repeatedly, ten times or more. J is TRBJ1-3 and V is TRBV29-1, with TRBD1 matching 8 bases. V gave up 3 bases and J gave up 3 bases; unmatched junction bases: 4. Germline V CDR1 and CDR2: SQVTM, ANQGSEA. There are 14 residues in the CDR3. CDR3 sequence: CSVDAGGYGNTIYF. In nucleotides, the CDR3 is TGCAGCGTTGACGCAGGGGGCTATGGAAACACCATATATTTT. The variable domain in full, with the rest retrieved from reference TRBV29-1 and TRBJ1-3, is SAVISQKPSRDICQRGTSLTIQCQVDSQVTMMFWYRQQPGQSLTLIATANQGSEATYESGFVIDKFPISRPNLTFSTLTVSNMSPEDSSIYLCSVDAGGYGNTIYFGEGSWLTVV.

This clonotype is termed medium-sized. The J gene is TRBJ2-3, the V gene TRBV5-1, with TRBD2 matching over 11 bases. From germline, CDR1 is SGHRS and CDR2 YFSETQ. V was clipped by 2 bases and J by 3 bases; unmatched bases: 5. The CDR3 contains 16 residues. The DNA for the CDR3 is TGCGCCAGCAGCTTCCAGGCTAGCGGGAGGACAGATACGCAGTATTTT. This translates into CASSFQASGRTDTQYF.

This clonotype was observed many times. This chain links TRBV28 with TRBJ1-6; unclear D gene. Germline V gene lookup returns CDR1 MDHEN and CDR2 SYDVKM. Trimming took 2 bases from V and 7 from J, leaving 15 bases between them. The CDR3 sequence is 16 residues long. The CDR3 DNA follows: TGTGCCAGCAGTTTACAAGTGGCGGGAACCAATTCACCCCTCCACTTT. It yields the protein CASSLQVAGTNSPLHF.

This clonotype was seen many times. The V and J genes are TRBV11-2 and TRBJ1-3; D gene uncertain. The ends were cut back, 2 bases at V and 0 bases at J, with 20 bases in the middle. The CDR3 runs 19 residues. CDR1 is SGHAT and CDR2 is FQNNGV in the germline V gene. CDR3 DNA sequence: TGTGCCAGCAGCTTATGGTCGTCCGGGCGCAACCCCTCTGGAAACACCATATATTTT. It encodes CASSLWSSGRNPSGNTIYF. The full variable domain, in which reference TRBV11-2 and TRBJ1-3 provide the parts outside the CDR3, is EAGVAQSPRYKIIEKRQSVAFWCNPISGHATLYWYQQILGQGPKLLIQFQNNGVVDDSQLPKDRFSAERLKGVDSTLKIQPAKLEDSAVYLCASSLWSSGRNPSGNTIYFGEGSWLTVV.

This chain links TRBV4-1 with TRBJ2-2; D is undetermined. The CDR3 loop spans 16 amino acids. Trimming removed 1 base at V and 0 bases at J, with 9 bases between. Germline CDR1 reads MGHRA; CDR2 reads YSYEKL. CDR3 in DNA: TGCGCCAGCAGCCAAGTTTCAGCTACGAACACCGGGGAGCTGTTTTTT. Translation: CASSQVSATNTGELFF.

This clonotype was recorded at least ten times. The chain employs TRBV11-2 and TRBJ2-1; D not certain. Germline CDR1 reads SGHAT; CDR2 reads FQNNGV. The CDR3 has 15 residues. The germline V and J ends were trimmed by 1 base and 7 bases, with 14 bases remaining between them. As DNA, the CDR3 is TGTGCCAGCAGCTTAGTGGGCCCAGATCTTAATGAGCAGTTCTTC. Protein sequence: CASSLVGPDLNEQFF.

This clonotype showed up many times. V and J are TRBV20-1 and TRBJ2-7, with 7 bases that match TRBD1. Losses at the gene ends were 5 bases for V and 4 bases for J; bases not matched to a gene: 5. The CDR3 spans 12 residues. CDR1 is DFQATT and CDR2 is SNEGSKA in the germline V gene (reference sequence). CDR3 nucleotides: TGCAGTGCTCGAGGGGGCTTTTACGAGCAGTACTTC. Its protein is CSARGGFYEQYF.

The CDR3 here is CSVEKWRERTTEAFF. CDR3 DNA: TGCAGCGTTGAAAAGTGGAGGGAAAGAACAACTGAAGCTTTCTTT. The rearrangement links TRBV29-1 to TRBJ1-1, with unresolved D. Germline V gene sequence: CDR1 SQVTM, CDR2 ANQGSEA. The ends were cut back, 2 bases at V and 5 bases at J, with 18 bases in the middle. This CDR3 is built from 15 residues.

This clonotype was recorded many times. This rearrangement joins TRBV28 to TRBJ2-4; no firm D call. Trimming pared 3 bases from V and 0 bases from J, leaving 15 bases between. There are 17 residues in the CDR3. Germline values: CDR1 MDHEN, CDR2 SYDVKM. The CDR3 protein is CASSFGPGSLAKNIQYF. In nucleotides, the CDR3 is TGTGCCAGCAGTTTTGGGCCAGGATCCCTAGCCAAAAACATTCAGTACTTC. Filled out from reference TRBV28 and TRBJ2-4, the complete variable domain reads DVKVTQSSRYLVKRTGEKVFLECVQDMDHENMFWYRQDPGLGLRLIYFSYDVKMKEKGDIPEGYSVSREKKERFSLILESASTNQTSMYLCASSFGPGSLAKNIQYFGAGTRLSVL.

This clonotype was seen ten or more times. The chain carries TRBV29-1 and TRBJ1-1, with 7 bases aligning to TRBD1. Trimming took 7 bases from V and 5 from J; bases not matched to a gene: 7. The CDR3 runs 12 residues. Germline V lookup: CDR1 SQVTM, CDR2 ANQGSEA. The chain's CDR3 is CSALTGETEAFF. CDR3 bases: TGCAGCGCCCTAACAGGGGAAACTGAAGCTTTCTTT. Combining the CDR3 with reference TRBV29-1 and TRBJ1-1 gives the whole variable domain SAVISQKPSRDICQRGTSLTIQCQVDSQVTMMFWYRQQPGQSLTLIATANQGSEATYESGFVIDKFPISRPNLTFSTLTVSNMSPEDSSIYLCSALTGETEAFFGQGTRLTVV.

Only a few counts were recorded for this clonotype. The chain combines TRBV29-1 with TRBJ2-7, with 8 bases lining up with TRBD1. Germline-derived CDR1 and CDR2 are SQVTM and ANQGSEA. Trimming cost V 7 bases and J 1 base; bases outside gene matches: 12. The CDR3 extends over 15 amino acids. CDR3: CSATTGTGFSYEQYF. In DNA form, the CDR3 reads TGCAGCGCGACAACCGGGACAGGATTTTCCTACGAGCAGTACTTC.

This clonotype appeared many times. The chain joins TRBV27 to TRBJ2-7; D not resolved. This CDR3 spans 13 amino acids. CDR1 is MNHEY, CDR2 SMNVEV, per germline (reference sequence). Trimming took 6 bases from V and 0 from J, leaving 9 bases between them. The DNA for the CDR3 is TGTGCCAGCAGCCCCGAGATCTCCTACGAGCAGTACTTC. Its translation: CASSPEISYEQYF.

The V gene is TRBV4-2, the J gene TRBJ2-7; 7 bases agree with TRBD2. Germline trimming cut 1 base from V and 1 base from J; bases unmatched to any gene: 4. The CDR3 extends over 15 amino acids. CDR1 is LGHNA, CDR2 YNFKEQ, per germline. CDR3 sequence reads: CASSQGAGVSYEQYF. The CDR3 region has the DNA TGTGCCAGCAGCCAAGGGGCGGGAGTGTCCTACGAGCAGTACTTC.

As regards this clonotype: This could be a read error, since a much larger clone is one nucleotide away. This rearrangement joins TRBV6-2 or TRBV6-3 to TRBJ2-1, with D maybe TRBD2 (6 bases). This CDR3 region has 15 residues. Germline V gene lookup returns CDR1 MNHEY and CDR2 SVGEGT. The CDR3 DNA reads TGTGCCGGCAGTGTTTCGGGAGAAGGGTACAATGAGCAGTTCTTC. Translated, it gives CAGSVSGEGYNEQFF.

This clonotype occurred a few times. This chain links TRBV6-4 with TRBJ2-3; 12 nucleotides align to TRBD2. CDR1 and CDR2 (germline): MRHNA, SNTAGT. The CDR3 covers 16 residues. Losses at the gene ends were 6 bases for V and 2 bases for J; bases not matched to a gene: 6. In nucleotides, the CDR3 is TGTGCCAGCAGGGAGGCTAGCGGGGGGGCCACAGATACGCAGTATTTT. Translated: CASREASGGATDTQYF.

This clonotype was counted ten times or more. The chain links TRBV10-3 to TRBJ2-7, with TRBD2 as a possible D gene (6 bases). CDR1 and CDR2 (germline): ENHRY, SYGVKD. The V end lost 5 bases, the J end lost 0 bases, and 14 bases lay between the germline ends. The CDR3 length is 15 residues. The CDR3 is CAISIGTSSSYEQYF. CDR3 bases: TGTGCCATCAGTATCGGGACTTCCAGCTCCTACGAGCAGTACTTC.

This clonotype was observed a few times. The J gene is TRBJ2-2, the V gene TRBV7-9, with D possibly being TRBD2 (5 bases). From germline, CDR1 is SEHNR and CDR2 FQNEAQ (reference sequence). V lost 11 bases and J 1 base, leaving 14 bases between the germline ends. The CDR3 is 14 amino acids. CDR3 region: CAPEGLQNTGELFF. In DNA form, the CDR3 reads TGTGCCCCAGAGGGTCTGCAGAACACCGGGGAGCTGTTTTTT.

This clonotype was seen a few times. The chain has TRBV6-5 and TRBJ2-1; D is possibly TRBD2 (6 bases). Germline values: CDR1 MNHEY, CDR2 SVGAGI. Trimming pared 4 bases from V and 6 bases from J, leaving 10 bases between. This CDR3 contains 13 residues. The CDR3 sequence: CASSSLSGNEQFF. The CDR3 DNA follows: TGTGCCAGCAGTTCCCTTAGCGGCAATGAGCAGTTCTTC.

This clonotype has a count of ten or more. The chain combines TRBV9 with TRBJ2-5; a weak D match, TRBD1 (6 bases). Trimming stripped 1 base from V and 4 bases from J, with 11 bases between. The CDR3 is made up of 14 amino acids. CDR1 and CDR2 (germline): SGDLS, YYNGEE. In DNA form, the CDR3 reads TGTGCCAGCAGCGTATCCGGGACAAGAGAGACCCAGTACTTC. Protein: CASSVSGTRETQYF.

This chain links TRBV6-1 with TRBJ1-5; D perhaps matches TRBD1 (5 bases). Trimming removed 6 bases from V and 3 bases from J, with 15 bases in between. The CDR3 sequence is 15 residues long. Germline loops: CDR1 MNHNS, CDR2 SASEGT. The DNA for the CDR3 is TGTGCCAGCAGCCGCCTGGGGGTCCCCAATCAGCCCCAGCATTTT. This sequence encodes CASSRLGVPNQPQHF.

This clonotype was detected only a few times. This chain uses TRBV7-8 with TRBJ2-1; TRBD2 matches at 11 bases. The junction had 10 bases not matched to a gene; V was cut back by 4 bases and J by 8 bases. Germline CDR1 reads SGHVS; CDR2 reads FQNEAQ. The CDR3 consists of 16 residues. The CDR3 protein is CASSYSGGAFKDEQFF. CDR3 nucleotides: TGTGCCAGCAGCTATAGCGGGGGGGCTTTTAAGGATGAGCAGTTCTTC.

The CDR3 sequence is CASSLFTGVSYEQYF. CDR3 DNA: TGTGCCAGCAGCTTATTTACAGGGGTCTCCTACGAGCAGTACTTC. V gene TRBV11-2 combines with J gene TRBJ2-7; 7 nucleotides line up with TRBD1. The CDR3 covers 15 residues. Germline-derived CDR1 and CDR2 are SGHAT and FQNNGV. V gave up 2 bases and J gave up 0 bases; unmatched junction bases: 4.